This T cell receptor (beta chain) was identified during a study of early T cells in non-severe SARS-CoV-2 infection. Turning to this clonotype: A much larger clone sits a single nucleotide away, making a read error possible.

V lost 0 bases and J 6 bases, leaving 0 bases between the germline ends. Germline V CDR1 and CDR2: MNHEY, SVGAGI. The CDR3 contains 11 residues. TCRdb passed the 5' RACE reads through MiXCR, listing each CDR3 protein once. The sample carries around 66,000 distinct CDR3 sequences, over 10% recorded once. This TCR came from an adult who was a healthcare worker with PCR-confirmed SARS-CoV-2 infection or an uninfected control (not recorded which). The rearrangement links TRBV6-5 to TRBJ2-1; D ambiguous. Material: whole blood. The CDR3 is CASSYSNEQFF. In DNA, the CDR3 is TGTGCCAGCAGTTACTCCAATGAGCAGTTCTTC.